This T cell receptor beta chain was observed in a study of cytomegalovirus exposure and HLA in healthy donors. In the study overall: The approximately 110 validation repertoires used a platform that matched the one used for the roughly 700 first-cohort repertoires, as a later analysis reported. Findings and caveats of the study: The investigators catalogued 150 to 200 TCR beta chains as cytomegalovirus-associated.

Only one count was recorded for this clone. The antigen is not known. The CDR3 is 12 amino acids. Trimming cost V 1 base and J 10 bases, with 10 bases left between them. Germline CDR1 SGHAT, CDR2 FQNNGV. TCRdb's copy holds only in-frame clones and misses some; the assay was immunoSEQ multiplex PCR. This repertoire shows 150,000 to 200,000 clones, about 85% found once; its top ten account for 15% to 20%. Sequenced input: PBMCs. The sequence derives from a man younger than 35 in good health and CMV-seropositive. This sequence joins TRBV11-2 and TRBJ1-1; tentatively, D is TRBD1 (5 bases). CDR3 protein: CASSLAPGRAFF. CDR3 in DNA: TGTGCCAGCAGCTTAGCCCCAGGGCGAGCTTTCTTT.